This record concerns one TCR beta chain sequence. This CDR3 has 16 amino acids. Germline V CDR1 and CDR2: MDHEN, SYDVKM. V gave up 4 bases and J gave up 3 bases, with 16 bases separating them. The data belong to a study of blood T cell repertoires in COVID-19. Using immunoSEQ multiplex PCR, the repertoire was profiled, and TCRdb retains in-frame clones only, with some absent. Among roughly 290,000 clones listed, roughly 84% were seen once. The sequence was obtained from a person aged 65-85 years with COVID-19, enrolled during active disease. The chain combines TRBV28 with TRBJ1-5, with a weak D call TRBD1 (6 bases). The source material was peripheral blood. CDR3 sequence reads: CASSSMVTGDNQPQHF. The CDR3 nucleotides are TGTGCCAGCAGTTCAATGGTGACAGGCGACAATCAGCCCCAGCATTTT.